Below are 10 T cell receptor beta chains sequenced from a single sample in a study of control samples from healthy donors and cancer patients. This table comes from immunoSEQ multiplex PCR, and its TCRdb copy is limited to in-frame clones, with some not included. Among about 220,000 clones listed, roughly 94% were seen once. Sequenced: blood. These receptors were obtained from a man in his fifties or sixties in good health.

The CDR3 bases are TGTGCCAGCAGCCCGACTTTGAGCTACGAGCAGTACGTC. Protein: CASSPTLSYEQYV. The chain uses TRBV6-2 or TRBV6-3 and TRBJ2-7; D is undetermined. Trimming pared 6 bases from V and 3 bases from J, leaving 12 bases between. This CDR3 has 13 amino acids. Per the germline V gene, CDR1 is MNHEY and CDR2 is SVGEGT.

This clone was recorded only once. The CDR3 is CASSPLPGGGYSYEQYF. CDR3 DNA sequence: TGTGCCAGCAGCCCCCTCCCAGGGGGGGGGTACTCCTACGAGCAGTACTTC. The chain has TRBV7-2 and TRBJ2-7; D is tentatively TRBD1 or TRBD2 (7 bases each). Germline assignment: CDR1 SGHTA and CDR2 FQGNSA. V lost 5 bases, J lost 0 bases, and 20 bases lay in between. CDR3 size: 17 residues.

This chain links TRBV6-2 or TRBV6-3 with TRBJ1-5; D gene uncertain. Germline loops: CDR1 MNHEY, CDR2 SVGEGT. Between the trimmed V and J ends, which lost 0 bases and 1 base, there was a span of 10 bases. CDR3 size: 16 residues. The CDR3: CASSYSTQFSNQPQHF. The DNA for the CDR3 is TGTGCCAGCAGTTACTCGACACAGTTCAGCAATCAGCCCCAGCATTTT.

Written as DNA, the CDR3 is TGCGCCAGCAGCTTGGTACAGGGTTTAGATACGCAGTATTTT. Residues: CASSLVQGLDTQYF. V gene TRBV5-1 combines with J gene TRBJ2-3, with D maybe TRBD1 (6 bases). The germline V and J ends were trimmed by 0 bases and 5 bases, with 10 bases remaining between them. This CDR3 is 14 amino acids long. In germline, CDR1 is SGHRS, CDR2 YFSETQ.

The chain couples TRBV7-9 to TRBJ2-7, with 7 bases fitting TRBD1. Losses at the gene ends were 1 base for V and 1 base for J; bases not matched to a gene: 1. The CDR3 runs to 14 residues. The germline CDR1 and CDR2 sequences are SEHNR and FQNEAQ (reference sequence). In nucleotides, the CDR3 is TGTGCCAGCAGCTTAGGGGGACAGTCCTACGAGCAGTACTTC. Its protein product is CASSLGGQSYEQYF.

The chain has TRBV19 and TRBJ2-7; unclear D gene. The germline CDR1 and CDR2 sequences are LNHDA and SQIVND (reference sequence). CDR3 size: 12 residues. The V end was cut by 6 bases, the J end by 2 bases, with 8 bases between. The CDR3 DNA reads as TGTGCCAGTAGATCCGACGCCTACGAGCAGTACTTC. This sequence encodes CASRSDAYEQYF.

The gene calls are TRBV10-2 and TRBJ1-1, with D uncertain. Looked up from germline, CDR1 is WSHSY and CDR2 is SAAADI. There are 14 residues in the CDR3. Trimming removed 4 bases from V and 6 bases from J, with 15 bases in between. CDR3 sequence: CASSGKSRVPEAFF. The CDR3 DNA follows: TGCGCCAGCAGTGGAAAATCACGAGTTCCTGAAGCTTTCTTT.

J is TRBJ1-1 and V is TRBV19; no clear D gene. V lost 5 bases and J 5 bases, leaving 15 bases between the germline ends. This CDR3 has 14 amino acids. Germline V gene sequence: CDR1 LNHDA, CDR2 SQIVND (reference sequence). For the CDR3, the DNA is TGTGCCAGTAGTCGGAGGGAGATCGAAACTGAAGCTTTCTTT. It encodes CASSRREIETEAFF. The whole variable domain, filled in from reference TRBV19 and TRBJ1-1, reads DGGITQSPKYLFRKEGQNVTLSCEQNLNHDAMYWYRQDPGQGLRLIYYSQIVNDFQKGDIAEGYSVSREKKESFPLTVTSAQKNPTAFYLCASSRREIETEAFFGQGTRLTVV.

The chain recombines TRBV9 with TRBJ1-2, with 8 positions matching TRBD1. V shed 0 bases, J shed 8 bases, and the junction held 18 bases outside the gene matches. This CDR3 is 18 amino acids long. Germline-derived CDR1 and CDR2 are SGDLS and YYNGEE. CDR3 region: CASSVAWRQGPGAGGYTF. Here the CDR3 DNA reads TGTGCCAGCAGCGTAGCTTGGAGACAGGGGCCAGGGGCCGGCGGCTACACCTTC. The full variable domain, in which reference TRBV9 and TRBJ1-2 provide the parts outside the CDR3, is DSGVTQTPKHLITATGQRVTLRCSPRSGDLSVYWYQQSLDQGLQFLIQYYNGEERAKGNILERFSAQQFPDLHSELNLSSLELGDSALYFCASSVAWRQGPGAGGYTFGSGTRLTVV.

This clone occurred a few times. The rearrangement joins TRBV7-9 to TRBJ2-1; tentative D call: TRBD2 (7 bases). Germline CDR1 reads SEHNR; CDR2 reads FQNEAQ (reference sequence). CDR3 size: 13 residues. The germline V and J ends were trimmed by 5 bases and 14 bases, with 19 bases remaining between them. CDR3 residues: CASSPPGGGPEFF. The CDR3 DNA reads as TGTGCCAGCAGCCCCCCTGGGGGGGGCCCGGAGTTCTTC.